This record looks at one T cell receptor (beta chain) sequence and its context. Its antigen is not yet known. There are no base qualities to consult, and no much larger clone falls within one base. The record originates from a study of blood T cell repertoires in COVID-19 (TCRdb year 2020). The study in broad terms: Samples from collaborators originated in the United States, Italy and Spain and spanned both the acute and convalescent phases of COVID-19. The prospective study material was composed of cDNA or gDNA derived from T cells, B-cell-depleted T cells, or PBMCs. Deeply sampled blood TCRbeta repertoires from subjects exposed to, actively infected with, or recovered from COVID-19 were included in the dataset. The repertoires were made available in a free public database intended to serve as a resource for research on the immune response to SARS-CoV-2. The samples were drawn from two sources: the first 160 participants of the ongoing ImmuneRACE study, and over 1,000 subjects contributed by 6 global collaborators. Sample metadata almost always included a de-identified subject ID, COVID-19 status, age in years and sex. Where available, HLA class I and class II types were obtained from metadata supplied by the sample provider rather than from assay-based typing. General findings and caveats noted by the study authors: How much clinical and demographic metadata was included differed by source and by participant, and the metadata was provided uncurated.

Whole blood was collected in K2EDTA tubes by collaborating institutions according to the institutions' own protocols. For TCRbeta analysis, collaborator samples were shipped as frozen whole blood, as isolated PBMCs, or as DNA extracted from either sample type. The immunoSEQ Assay, a bias-controlled multiplex PCR, was used to amplify TCRbeta CDR3 regions from genomic DNA. Per the original workflow: The number of nucleated cells in each sample was estimated by amplification of reference gene primers within the assay. To quantify the absolute abundance of each unique TCRbeta CDR3 rearrangement, sequence reads were collapsed and filtered. For each sample, productive Simpson clonality was calculated by taking the square root of Simpson's diversity index across productive rearrangements. TCRdb carries this immuneACCESS record with in-frame sequences only. Its versions omit some clonotypes, under half of them owing to an unresolved V gene in the studies checked, with the rest unexplained. That table gives V, J and clone size, and the DNA gave D and trimming. For this sample the table gives around 300,000 clones, of which about nine tenths were detected only once. 1% of the sample belongs to the ten largest clones.

Taken from the germline V gene, the CDR1 and CDR2 loops are SGHNT and YENEEA. Relative to germline, V is 1 base shorter and J is 0 bases shorter, with 9 bases between their ends. The CDR3 spans 15 residues, from the cysteine through the phenylalanine. Of all the DNA, just the CDR3 is kept, 45 bases in frame from base 1. This sequence was found in a man aged 50 to 60 with active or convalescent COVID-19. Source material: peripheral blood. The chain links TRBV11-3 with TRBJ2-5, and possibly TRBD2, on 6 matching bases. CDR3 region: CASSLGGTYQETQYF. The base sequence is TGTGCCAGCAGCTTAGGCGGGACCTACCAAGAGACCCAGTACTTC. Full variable domain (CDR3 extended with the reference TRBV11-3 and TRBJ2-5 proteins): EAGVVQSPRYKIIEKKQPVAFWCNPISGHNTLYWYLQNLGQGPELLIRYENEEAVDDSQLPKDRFSAERLKGVDSTLKIQPAELGDSAVYLCASSLGGTYQETQYFGPGTRLLVL.